The clone carrying this T cell receptor beta chain appeared a single time. As yet, its antigen is unknown. Measured with immunoSEQ multiplex PCR; TCRdb has only the in-frame clones, and not every one. The profile shows 140,000 to 150,000 clones, roughly 90% of them singletons. The sample comes from a study of T cell responses to AZD1222 COVID-19 vaccine. Regarding the study as a whole: Donors in the cohort were predominantly white British and more often female, and clonal diversity was possibly underestimated.

The length of the CDR3 is 19 residues. Germline CDR1 and CDR2: KGHSH and LQKENI. V shed 4 bases, J shed 4 bases, and the junction held 12 bases outside the gene matches. This TCR was recovered from an adult who received the AZD1222 COVID-19 vaccine. The rearrangement joins TRBV18 to TRBJ2-6; 11 positions agree with TRBD2. The material was peripheral blood, obtained 28 days after the second AZD1222 dose. This CDR3 reads CASSRPLAGVLGGANVLTF. The DNA of the CDR3 is TGTGCCAGCTCACGGCCACTAGCGGGGGTCCTAGGCGGGGCCAACGTCCTGACTTTC.